This is a list of T cell receptor beta chains from one sample in a study of T cell responses to AZD1222 COVID-19 vaccine. Assay used: immunoSEQ multiplex PCR; TCRdb lists only in-frame clones, some missing. The data contain about 110,000 clones, approximately 86% of them singletons. The sequencing used peripheral blood, collected on day 0 of AZD1222 vaccination. These receptors all stem from an adult in good health. CDR3s include the opening cysteine and the closing phenylalanine or tryptophan. Fields, in order: clone size, J gene, D gene, V gene, CDR3 protein, CDR3 DNA. D genes are given only for firm matches. Clone size is not always given. Where it is, it says once, few, many or a class for expanded clones.

.,TRBJ2-5,.,TRBV6-5,CASATQPLGETQYF,TGTGCCAGCGCGACCCAGCCCCTCGGGGAGACCCAGTACTTC
.,TRBJ1-5,TRBD1,TRBV18,CASSLTPTGTGVGQPQHF,TGTGCCAGCTCACTGACTCCTACAGGGACAGGGGTAGGACAGCCCCAGCATTTT
once,TRBJ1-3,.,TRBV6-5,CAKSSGNTIYF,TGTGCCAAATCCTCTGGAAACACCATATATTTT
.,TRBJ1-5,.,TRBV15,CATSRQADQPQHF,TGTGCCACCAGCAGACAGGCCGATCAGCCCCAGCATTTT
.,TRBJ1-2,.,TRBV6-1,CASSEVSAGPAYGYTF,TGTGCCAGCAGTGAGGTTTCGGCAGGGCCCGCCTATGGCTACACCTTC
.,TRBJ2-5,.,TRBV7-8,CASSLVGQGGRTQYF,TGTGCCAGCAGCTTAGTCGGTCAGGGGGGACGGACCCAGTACTTC
.,TRBJ1-6,TRBD1,TRBV7-9,CASSKPGQSNSPLHF,TGTGCCAGCAGCAAACCGGGACAGAGTAATTCACCCCTCCACTTT
once,TRBJ1-1,.,TRBV28,CASLRVGHANTEAFF,TGTGCCAGCCTAAGAGTGGGACACGCTAACACTGAAGCTTTCTTT
.,TRBJ1-5,TRBD1,TRBV6-1,CASSDGQGRYQPQHF,TGTGCCAGCAGTGACGGACAGGGGAGGTATCAGCCCCAGCATTTT
.,TRBJ1-2,.,TRBV19,CASKIPGGGGDGYTF,TGTGCCAGTAAAATTCCCGGGGGAGGCGGTGATGGCTACACCTTC
.,TRBJ2-2,.,TRBV6-1,CASSEKWGGTGELFF,TGTGCCAGCAGTGAAAAATGGGGCGGCACCGGGGAGCTGTTTTTT
.,TRBJ1-5,.,TRBV30,CAWSTQRVYSNQPQHF,TGTGCCTGGAGCACCCAAAGGGTTTATAGCAATCAGCCCCAGCATTTT
.,TRBJ1-1,.,TRBV4-1,CASTPPRQTNTEAFF,TGCGCCAGCACCCCACCTAGGCAGACCAACACTGAAGCTTTCTTT
.,TRBJ1-3,.,TRBV18,CASSQVGGSSGNTIYF,TGTGCCAGCTCCCAAGTGGGGGGGAGCTCTGGAAACACCATATATTTT
.,TRBJ1-4,.,TRBV5-8,CASSAGGNWGEKLFF,TGTGCCAGCAGCGCGGGGGGTAACTGGGGTGAAAAACTGTTTTTT
.,TRBJ2-2,.,TRBV5-6,CASSLAAENTGELFF,TGTGCCAGCAGCTTGGCGGCTGAGAACACCGGGGAGCTGTTTTTT
.,TRBJ1-1,.,TRBV29-1,CSAARALNTEAFF,TGCAGCGCCGCGCGGGCCTTGAACACTGAAGCTTTCTTT
.,TRBJ1-2,TRBD1,TRBV7-2,CASTARAGGDYGYTF,TGTGCCAGCACCGCGAGGGCAGGGGGTGACTATGGCTACACCTTC
.,TRBJ1-5,.,TRBV19,CASSMGSLVGNQPQHF,TGTGCCAGTAGTATGGGCAGTTTGGTTGGCAATCAGCCCCAGCATTTT
.,TRBJ2-5,.,TRBV28,CASNPWEGGTQYF,TGTGCCAGCAACCCCTGGGAGGGGGGGACCCAGTACTTC
.,TRBJ1-2,TRBD1,TRBV6-5,CASSRGQGEGGYTF,TGTGCCAGCAGCCGTGGTCAGGGGGAGGGTGGCTACACCTTC
.,TRBJ1-1,.,TRBV7-2,CASSPGALKGTEAFF,TGTGCCAGCAGCCCTGGGGCCCTTAAGGGCACTGAAGCTTTCTTT
.,TRBJ2-1,TRBD2,TRBV3-1/TRBV3-2,CASSLQRGGTYNEQFF,TGTGCCAGCAGCCTTCAGCGGGGGGGCACCTACAATGAGCAGTTCTTC
.,TRBJ1-2,TRBD1,TRBV18,CASSPPTQGADNYGYTF,TGTGCCAGCTCACCCCCCACACAGGGGGCGGATAACTATGGCTACACCTTC
.,TRBJ2-3,.,TRBV14,CASSQLFPTGGETDTQYF,TGTGCCAGCAGCCAACTCTTCCCCACAGGGGGGGAGACAGATACGCAGTATTTT
.,TRBJ2-4,.,TRBV6-5,CASRNRDRVNIQYF,TGTGCCAGCAGGAACCGGGACCGGGTAAACATTCAGTACTTC
.,TRBJ2-1,.,TRBV11-2,CASSLVRGWGEQFF,TGTGCCAGCAGCTTAGTACGGGGGTGGGGTGAGCAGTTCTTC
.,TRBJ1-1,.,TRBV6-5,CASRALQGYTEAFF,TGTGCCAGCAGGGCCCTACAGGGTTACACTGAAGCTTTCTTT
few,TRBJ1-1,.,TRBV3-1/TRBV3-2,CASSQDLDRSEAFF,TGTGCCAGCAGCCAAGATCTCGACAGGTCGGAGGCTTTCTTT
.,TRBJ1-2,TRBD1,TRBV6-4,CASSGQGTANYGYTF,TGTGCCAGCAGTGGACAGGGGACAGCTAACTATGGCTACACCTTC
.,TRBJ2-7,.,TRBV12-3/TRBV12-4,CASSLHGTPREYF,TGTGCCAGCAGTTTGCACGGGACCCCACGGGAGTACTTC
.,TRBJ2-3,.,TRBV19,CASSITGREDTQYF,TGTGCCAGTAGTATCACAGGGAGGGAAGATACGCAGTATTTT
.,TRBJ2-1,.,TRBV5-4,CASSYQWGEQFF,TGTGCCAGCAGCTATCAGTGGGGTGAGCAGTTCTTC
.,TRBJ1-2,TRBD1,TRBV6-5,CASSYSMGQGDYGYTF,TGTGCCAGCAGTTACTCGATGGGACAGGGGGACTATGGCTACACCTTC
.,TRBJ2-3,.,TRBV6-2/TRBV6-3,CASSYGLRATDTQYF,TGTGCCAGCAGTTACGGACTCAGGGCCACAGATACGCAGTATTTT
.,TRBJ2-3,.,TRBV15,CATRQDGDSTDTQYF,TGTGCCACCCGCCAGGACGGAGATAGCACAGATACGCAGTATTTT
once,TRBJ1-1,.,TRBV7-9,CASSLADGKRNTEAFF,TGTGCCAGCAGCTTAGCGGACGGCAAGAGGAACACTGAAGCTTTCTTT